This T cell receptor (beta chain) is from a study of blood T cells in healthy people across ages. A second PCR of about 7 to 12 cycles used a sample-barcoded 5' primer and a J-beta primer mix. TCRdb itself ran the 5' RACE reads through MiXCR, one entry per CDR3 protein. The sample includes approximately 690,000 distinct CDR3 sequences, 58% seen only once; the top ten take roughly 34%. CDR1 is KGHSH, CDR2 LQKENI, per germline. The CDR3 has 15 amino acids. V gave up 6 bases and J gave up 2 bases; unmatched junction bases: 10. This sequence was found in a man in his 60s in good health. Sequences were obtained from blood. The V call is TRBV18, the J call TRBJ2-7; 7 nucleotides align to TRBD2. The CDR3 DNA sequence: TGTGCCAGCTCCCCGAGGACTAGTGGCACCTACGAGCAGTACTTC. Residues: CASSPRTSGTYEQYF.